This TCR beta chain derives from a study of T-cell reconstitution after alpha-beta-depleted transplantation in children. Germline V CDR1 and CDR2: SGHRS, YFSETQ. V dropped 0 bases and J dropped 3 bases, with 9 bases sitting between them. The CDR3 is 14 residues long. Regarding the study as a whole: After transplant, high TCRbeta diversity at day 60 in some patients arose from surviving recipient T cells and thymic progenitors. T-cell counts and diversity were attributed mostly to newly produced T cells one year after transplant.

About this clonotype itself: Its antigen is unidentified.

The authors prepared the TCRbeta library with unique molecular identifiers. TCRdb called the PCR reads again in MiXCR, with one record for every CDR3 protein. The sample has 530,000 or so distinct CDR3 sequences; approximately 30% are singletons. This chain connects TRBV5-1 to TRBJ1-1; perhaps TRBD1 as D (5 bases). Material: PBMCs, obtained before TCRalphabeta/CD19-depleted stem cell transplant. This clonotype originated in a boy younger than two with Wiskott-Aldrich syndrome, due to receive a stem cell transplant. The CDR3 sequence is CASSLVQGDTEAFF. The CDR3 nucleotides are TGCGCCAGCAGCTTGGTGCAGGGCGACACTGAAGCTTTCTTT.